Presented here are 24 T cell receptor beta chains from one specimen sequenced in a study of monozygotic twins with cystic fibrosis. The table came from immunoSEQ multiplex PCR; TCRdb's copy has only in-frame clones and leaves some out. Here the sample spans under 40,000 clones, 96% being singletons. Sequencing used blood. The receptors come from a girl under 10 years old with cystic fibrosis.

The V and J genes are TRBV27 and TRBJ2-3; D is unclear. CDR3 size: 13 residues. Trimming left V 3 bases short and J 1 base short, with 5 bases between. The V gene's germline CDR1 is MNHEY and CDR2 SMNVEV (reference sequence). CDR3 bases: TGTGCCAGCAGTTTGGGCGGCACAGATACGCAGTATTTT. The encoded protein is CASSLGGTDTQYF.

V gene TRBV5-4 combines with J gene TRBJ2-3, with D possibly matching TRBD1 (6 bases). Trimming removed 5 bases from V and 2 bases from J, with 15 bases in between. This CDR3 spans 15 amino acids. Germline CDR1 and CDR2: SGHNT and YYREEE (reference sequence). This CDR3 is CASSPWTAFTDTQYF. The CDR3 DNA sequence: TGTGCCAGCAGTCCTTGGACAGCCTTCACAGATACGCAGTATTTT. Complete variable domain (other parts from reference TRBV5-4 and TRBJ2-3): ETGVTQSPTHLIKTRGQQVTLRCSSQSGHNTVSWYQQALGQGPQFIFQYYREEENGRGNFPPRFSGLQFPNYSSELNVNALELDDSALYLCASSPWTAFTDTQYFGPGTRLTVL.

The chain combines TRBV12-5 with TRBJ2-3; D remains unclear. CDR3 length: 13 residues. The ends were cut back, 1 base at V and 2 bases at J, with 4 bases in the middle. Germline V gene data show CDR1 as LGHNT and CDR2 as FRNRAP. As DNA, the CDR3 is TGTGCTAGTGGTTTGGCACTCACAGATACGCAGTATTTT. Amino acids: CASGLALTDTQYF.

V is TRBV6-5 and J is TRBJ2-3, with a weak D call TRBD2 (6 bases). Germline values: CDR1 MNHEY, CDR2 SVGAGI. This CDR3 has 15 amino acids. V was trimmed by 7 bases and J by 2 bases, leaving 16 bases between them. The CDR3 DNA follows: TGTGCCAGCACCCAGTCGGGGACTGACACAGATACGCAGTATTTT. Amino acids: CASTQSGTDTDTQYF.

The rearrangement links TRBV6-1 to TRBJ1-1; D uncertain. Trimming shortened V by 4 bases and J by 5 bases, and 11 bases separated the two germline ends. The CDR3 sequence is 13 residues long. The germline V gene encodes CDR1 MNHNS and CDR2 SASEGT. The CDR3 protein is CASSGAYGTEAFF. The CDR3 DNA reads TGTGCCAGCAGTGGAGCTTATGGGACTGAAGCTTTCTTT.

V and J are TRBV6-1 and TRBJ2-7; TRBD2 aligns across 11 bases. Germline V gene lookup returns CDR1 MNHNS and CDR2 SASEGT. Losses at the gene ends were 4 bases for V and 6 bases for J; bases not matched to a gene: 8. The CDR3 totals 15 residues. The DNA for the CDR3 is TGTGCCAGCAGTGCGACTAGCGGGAACTCAGGCGAGCAGTACTTC. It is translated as CASSATSGNSGEQYF.

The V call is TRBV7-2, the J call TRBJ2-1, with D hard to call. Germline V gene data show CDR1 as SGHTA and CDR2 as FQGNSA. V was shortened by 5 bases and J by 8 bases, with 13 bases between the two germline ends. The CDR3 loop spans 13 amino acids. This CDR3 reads CASSPHSMDEQFF. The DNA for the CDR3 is TGTGCCAGCAGCCCCCATAGTATGGATGAGCAGTTCTTC. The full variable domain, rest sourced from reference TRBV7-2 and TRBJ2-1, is GAGVSQSPSNKVTEKGKDVELRCDPISGHTALYWYRQSLGQGLEFLIYFQGNSAPDKSGLPSDRFSAERTGGSVSTLTIQRTQQEDSAVYLCASSPHSMDEQFFGPGTRLTVL.

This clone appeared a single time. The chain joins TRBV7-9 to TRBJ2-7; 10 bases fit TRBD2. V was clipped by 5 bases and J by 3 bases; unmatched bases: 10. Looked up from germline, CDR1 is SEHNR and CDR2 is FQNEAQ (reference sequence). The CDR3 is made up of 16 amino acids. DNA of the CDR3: TGTGCCAGCAGCCCCCGGACTAGCGGAGACTACTACGAGCAGTACTTC. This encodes CASSPRTSGDYYEQYF.

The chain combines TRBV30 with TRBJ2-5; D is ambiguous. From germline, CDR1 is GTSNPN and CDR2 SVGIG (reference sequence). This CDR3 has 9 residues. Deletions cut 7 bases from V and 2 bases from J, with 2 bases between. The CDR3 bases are TGTGCCTTACAAGAGACCCAGTACTTC. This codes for CALQETQYF.

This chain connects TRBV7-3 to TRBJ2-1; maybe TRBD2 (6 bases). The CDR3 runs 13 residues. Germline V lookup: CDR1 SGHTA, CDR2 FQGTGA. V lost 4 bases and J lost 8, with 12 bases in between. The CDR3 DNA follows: TGTGCCAGCAGCTCCAGAGGGGAGGATGAGCAGTTCTTC. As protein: CASSSRGEDEQFF.

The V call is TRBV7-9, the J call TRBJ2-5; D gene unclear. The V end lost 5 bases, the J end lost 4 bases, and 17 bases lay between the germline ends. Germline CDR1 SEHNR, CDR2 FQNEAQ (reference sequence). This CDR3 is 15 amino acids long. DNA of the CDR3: TGTGCCAGCAGCCACGTAACAGTTTTGGGAGAGACCCAGTACTTC. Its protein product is CASSHVTVLGETQYF.

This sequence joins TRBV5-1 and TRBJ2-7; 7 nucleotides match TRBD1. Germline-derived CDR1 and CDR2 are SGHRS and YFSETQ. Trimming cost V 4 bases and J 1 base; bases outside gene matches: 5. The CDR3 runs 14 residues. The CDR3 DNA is TGCGCCAGCAGCCCCTGGACAGGATCCTACGAGCAGTACTTC. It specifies CASSPWTGSYEQYF.

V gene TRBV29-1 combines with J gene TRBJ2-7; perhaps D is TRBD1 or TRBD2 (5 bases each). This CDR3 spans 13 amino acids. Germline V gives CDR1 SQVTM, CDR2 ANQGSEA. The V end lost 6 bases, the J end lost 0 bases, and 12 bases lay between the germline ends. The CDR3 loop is CSVRGANSYEQYF. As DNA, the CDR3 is TGCAGCGTCCGGGGCGCAAACTCCTACGAGCAGTACTTC.

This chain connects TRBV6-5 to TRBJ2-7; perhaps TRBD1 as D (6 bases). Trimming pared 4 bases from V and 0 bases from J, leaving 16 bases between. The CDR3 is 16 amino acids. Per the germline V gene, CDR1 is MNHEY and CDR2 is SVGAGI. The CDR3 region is CASSSTLQGSSYEQYF. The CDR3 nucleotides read TGTGCCAGCAGTTCCACTTTACAGGGTAGCTCCTACGAGCAGTACTTC.

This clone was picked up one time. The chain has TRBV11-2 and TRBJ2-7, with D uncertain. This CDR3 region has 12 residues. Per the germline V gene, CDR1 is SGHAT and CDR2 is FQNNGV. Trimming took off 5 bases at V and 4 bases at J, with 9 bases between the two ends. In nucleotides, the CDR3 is TGTGCCAGCAGCACAAATGGGTACGAGCAGTACTTC. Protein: CASSTNGYEQYF.

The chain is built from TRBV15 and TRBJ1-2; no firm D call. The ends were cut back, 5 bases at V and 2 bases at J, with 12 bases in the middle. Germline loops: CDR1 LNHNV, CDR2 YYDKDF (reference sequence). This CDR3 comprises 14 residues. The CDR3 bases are TGTGCCACCAGCCTGGGTGGAGGGAACTATGGCTACACCTTC. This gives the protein CATSLGGGNYGYTF.

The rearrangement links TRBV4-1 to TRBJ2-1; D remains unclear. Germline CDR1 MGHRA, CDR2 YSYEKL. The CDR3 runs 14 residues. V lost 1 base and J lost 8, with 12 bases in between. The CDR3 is CASSQVLPRDEQFF. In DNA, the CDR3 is TGCGCCAGCAGCCAAGTACTCCCTCGCGATGAGCAGTTCTTC.

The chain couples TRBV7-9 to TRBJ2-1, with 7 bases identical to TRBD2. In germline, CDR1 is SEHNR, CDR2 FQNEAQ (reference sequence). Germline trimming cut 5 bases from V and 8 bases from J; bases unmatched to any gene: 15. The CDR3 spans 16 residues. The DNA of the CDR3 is TGTGCCAGCAGCCCCCCTGGCGGGAGCCCGCTCGATGAGCAGTTCTTC. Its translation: CASSPPGGSPLDEQFF.

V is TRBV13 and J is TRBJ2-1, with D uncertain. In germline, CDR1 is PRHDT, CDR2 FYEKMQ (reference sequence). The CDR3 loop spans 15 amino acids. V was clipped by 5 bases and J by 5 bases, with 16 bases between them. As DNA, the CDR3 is TGTGCCAGCAGCCTGGGAAGTGGGATAAACAATGAGCAGTTCTTC. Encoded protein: CASSLGSGINNEQFF.

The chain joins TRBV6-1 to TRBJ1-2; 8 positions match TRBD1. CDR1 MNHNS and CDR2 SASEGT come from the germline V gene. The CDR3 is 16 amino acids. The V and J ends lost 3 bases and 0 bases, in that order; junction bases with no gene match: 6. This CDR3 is CASSDGGQASNYGYTF. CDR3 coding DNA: TGTGCCAGCAGTGATGGGGGACAGGCGTCTAACTATGGCTACACCTTC.

This chain's CDR3 is CASSQDTGYAGELFF. The CDR3 DNA is TGTGCCAGCAGCCAAGATACGGGTTACGCCGGGGAGCTGTTTTTT. The chain uses TRBV4-2 and TRBJ2-2; no clear D. Germline V CDR1 and CDR2: LGHNA, YNFKEQ. This CDR3 contains 15 residues. The V gene lost 0 bases and the J gene lost 6 bases, with 11 bases spanning the gap.

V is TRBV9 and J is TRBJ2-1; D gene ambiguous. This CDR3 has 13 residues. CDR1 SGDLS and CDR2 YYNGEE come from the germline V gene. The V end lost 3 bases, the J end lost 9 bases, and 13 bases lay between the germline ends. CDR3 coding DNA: TGTGCCAGCAGCGGAAGGGAATATCGTGAGCAGTTCTTC. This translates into CASSGREYREQFF.

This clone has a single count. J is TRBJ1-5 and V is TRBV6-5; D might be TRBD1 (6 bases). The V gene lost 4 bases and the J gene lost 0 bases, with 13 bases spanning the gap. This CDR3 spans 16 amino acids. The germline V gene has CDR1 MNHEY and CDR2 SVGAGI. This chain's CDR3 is CASSFTGLYSNQPQHF. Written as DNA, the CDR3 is TGTGCCAGCAGTTTTACAGGGCTTTATAGCAATCAGCCCCAGCATTTT.

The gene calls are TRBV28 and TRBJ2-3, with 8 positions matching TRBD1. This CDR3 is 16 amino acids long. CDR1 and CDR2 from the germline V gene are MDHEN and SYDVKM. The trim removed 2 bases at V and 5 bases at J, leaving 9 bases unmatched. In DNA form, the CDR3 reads TGTGCCAGCAGTTTACTGGACAGGGAACCCAGAGATACGCAGTATTTT. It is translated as CASSLLDREPRDTQYF.